This is a list of T cell receptor beta chains from one sample in a study of OX40 agonist ivuxolimab in advanced cancers. Assay: immunoSEQ multiplex PCR; the TCRdb copy retains only in-frame clones and omits some. Of 80,000 to 100,000 clones listed, over 85% were seen once; the top ten hold just under 0.8%. This specimen consisted of CD4+ or CD8+ T cells sorted from blood, obtained in a trial of the OX40 agonist ivuxolimab. The receptors derive from an adult with an advanced solid tumor such as melanoma, head and neck, liver or kidney cancer. CDR3s include the opening cysteine and the closing phenylalanine or tryptophan. The order of the fields is clone size, D gene, V gene, CDR3 length, J gene, CDR3 protein, CDR3 DNA. The D gene is left open where the match is weak. The size of a clone is reported for some rows only, either as once, few or many, or as a class for expanded clones.

>NA|NA|TRBV9|16|TRBJ2-7
CASSVEIGGPANEQYF
TGTGCCAGCAGCGTAGAGATCGGGGGGCCGGCGAACGAGCAGTACTTC
>NA|TRBD2|TRBV28|15|TRBJ2-4
CASSLGGNAKNIQYF
TGTGCCAGCAGTTTGGGAGGGAACGCCAAAAACATTCAGTACTTC
>NA|NA|TRBV30|13|TRBJ1-5
CAWRGSSNQPQHF
TGTGCCTGGAGGGGTAGTAGCAATCAGCCCCAGCATTTT
>NA|NA|TRBV18|14|TRBJ1-1
CASSQAGTQTEAFF
TGTGCCAGCTCGCAAGCCGGGACTCAAACTGAAGCTTTCTTT
>NA|NA|TRBV14|13|TRBJ1-4
CASSQLPREKLFF
TGTGCCAGCAGCCAACTCCCGAGGGAAAAACTGTTTTTT
>NA|NA|TRBV5-4|13|TRBJ1-1
CASSVDTNTEAFF
TGTGCCAGCAGCGTGGACACGAACACTGAAGCTTTCTTT
>NA|NA|TRBV4-3|14|TRBJ1-2
CASSQLGGGYGYTF
TGCGCCAGCAGCCAGCTAGGAGGAGGCTATGGCTACACCTTC
>few|NA|TRBV9|16|TRBJ1-2
CASSVARGTGSYGYTF
TGTGCCAGCAGCGTAGCACGGGGTACTGGTAGCTATGGCTACACCTTC
>NA|TRBD1|TRBV9|16|TRBJ1-2
CASSPRPTGTNYGYTF
TGTGCCAGCAGCCCACGCCCGACAGGGACAAACTATGGCTACACCTTC
>NA|NA|TRBV2|15|TRBJ1-1
CASVRDTGGGTEAFF
TGTGCCAGCGTTAGGGACACCGGGGGGGGGACTGAAGCTTTCTTT
>NA|NA|TRBV19|14|TRBJ1-1
CASSIGGGNTEAFF
TGTGCCAGTAGTATAGGGGGAGGGAACACTGAAGCTTTCTTT
>NA|TRBD1|TRBV4-1|15|TRBJ1-2
CASSRPDREAYGYTF
TGCGCCAGCAGCCGACCCGACAGGGAGGCCTATGGCTACACCTTC
>NA|NA|TRBV19|14|TRBJ2-3
CASGRGSSTDTQYF
TGTGCCAGCGGTAGGGGGAGTAGCACAGATACGCAGTATTTT